Listed below are T cell receptor beta chains from one sample, sequenced in a study of T cells in localized non-small cell lung cancer. TCRdb's table, derived via immunoSEQ multiplex PCR, lists solely in-frame clones and lacks some. The table records over 55,000 clones, approximately 87% of them present only once. Sample: peripheral blood, taken before any cancer treatment. The origin of the receptors is a woman aged 40-70 years with stage I lung adenocarcinoma. Each CDR3 is given with its conserved first and last residue. The order of the fields is CDR3 length, V gene, clone size, J gene, D gene, CDR3 DNA, CDR3 protein. A D gene is named only where the DNA matches it firmly. The listing skips clone size in some rows; elsewhere it reads once, few, many or a size class.

16,TRBV25-1,NA,TRBJ2-1,NA,TGTGCCAGCAGTGAATGGGCGTCAAGGGGGTGGAATGAGCAGTTCTTC,CASSEWASRGWNEQFF
15,TRBV5-6,NA,TRBJ2-5,NA,TGTGCCAGCAGCTCACTCGACCGGGCGCAAAGGACCCAGTACTTC,CASSSLDRAQRTQYF
14,TRBV6-5,NA,TRBJ1-2,NA,TGTGCCAGCAGTGACCCGGGGGGTAACTATGGCTACACCTTC,CASSDPGGNYGYTF
20,TRBV19,NA,TRBJ2-1,TRBD2,TGTGCCAGTAGTATAGGTCCTAGCGGGGGGGCCCGATTCGGGTACAATGAGCAGTTCTTC,CASSIGPSGGARFGYNEQFF
14,TRBV6-5,NA,TRBJ1-1,NA,TGTGCCAGCAGTTCACAGTCTACGAACACTGAAGCTTTCTTT,CASSSQSTNTEAFF
18,TRBV10-3,NA,TRBJ2-1,NA,TGTGCCATCAGCCAGAAAAATGGTGGTACAGGGTCCCGTTACGAGCAGTTCTTC,CAISQKNGGTGSRYEQFF
13,TRBV18,NA,TRBJ1-5,NA,TGTGCCAGCTCACCAACGGATGATCAGCCCCAGCATTTT,CASSPTDDQPQHF
13,TRBV10-2,NA,TRBJ1-2,NA,TGCGCCAGCAGTGACCAGCCTAACTATGGCTACACCTTC,CASSDQPNYGYTF
11,TRBV11-1,NA,TRBJ1-1,NA,TGTGCCGCAGGGAGGGGCACTGAAGCTTTCTTT,CAAGRGTEAFF
13,TRBV11-2,NA,TRBJ2-1,NA,TGTGCCAGCAGCATCGGGCATCTCAATGAGCAGTTCTTC,CASSIGHLNEQFF
19,TRBV27,NA,TRBJ2-6,NA,TGTGCCAGCAGTCCGTTCCTACAGGCGTACCTCTCTGGGGCCAACGTCCTGACTTTC,CASSPFLQAYLSGANVLTF
14,TRBV2,NA,TRBJ2-7,TRBD2,TGTGCCAGCAGGAAAAGCGGGACCTCCTACGAGCAGTACTTC,CASRKSGTSYEQYF
15,TRBV28,NA,TRBJ2-1,TRBD2,TGTGCCAGCAGACGGGCGGGAGGGTCCTACAATGAGCAGTTCTTC,CASRRAGGSYNEQFF
16,TRBV9,NA,TRBJ2-1,NA,TGTGCCAGCAGCCTAGAGGAGACAGGAACTTACAATGAGCAGTTCTTC,CASSLEETGTYNEQFF
15,TRBV27,NA,TRBJ1-4,NA,TGTGCCAGCAGCCAAAGACAAGCAACTAATGAAAAACTGTTTTTT,CASSQRQATNEKLFF
14,TRBV7-9,NA,TRBJ1-1,TRBD1,TGTGCCAGCAGCCTGACAGGGGGGAACACTGAAGCTTTCTTT,CASSLTGGNTEAFF
16,TRBV7-9,NA,TRBJ1-1,NA,TGTGCCAGCAGCCAACTCCCAACTTTAATGAACACTGAAGCTTTCTTT,CASSQLPTLMNTEAFF
15,TRBV7-3,NA,TRBJ2-3,TRBD2,TGTGCCAGCAGCTTGGCCGGGACTAACACAGATACGCAGTATTTT,CASSLAGTNTDTQYF
14,TRBV5-4,NA,TRBJ1-1,NA,TGTGCCAGCAGCTTGACGCGGACCGACACTGAAGCTTTCTTT,CASSLTRTDTEAFF
14,TRBV30,NA,TRBJ2-7,NA,TGTGCCTGGAAACCGGGACCTAACTCCTACGAGCAGTACTTC,CAWKPGPNSYEQYF
15,TRBV10-1,NA,TRBJ2-7,NA,TGCGCCAGCAGTGAATATGAATCCAGCTCCTACGAGCAGTACTTC,CASSEYESSSYEQYF
15,TRBV4-3,NA,TRBJ2-5,TRBD1,TGCGCCAGCAGCCAAGGGGTTACAGGGGCGATTGACCAGTACTTC,CASSQGVTGAIDQYF
17,TRBV5-1,NA,TRBJ1-4,NA,TGCGCCAGCAGCCTCAGACCTTCCCCATTCATCAATGAAAAACTGTTTTTT,CASSLRPSPFINEKLFF
15,TRBV4-3,NA,TRBJ1-2,NA,TGCGCCAGCAGCCTACTAGGGGGAAGGTACTATGGCTACACCTTC,CASSLLGGRYYGYTF
13,TRBV28,few,TRBJ1-2,NA,TGTGCCAGCAGTTTATGGCCGGTTGATGGCTACACCTTC,CASSLWPVDGYTF
13,TRBV7-3,NA,TRBJ1-2,TRBD1,TGTGCCAGCAGCCAACAGGGGGGAGTTGGCTACACCTTC,CASSQQGGVGYTF
15,TRBV7-2,NA,TRBJ2-7,TRBD2,TGTGCCAGCAGCTTAGTAAGCGGGAGTAGGTACGAGCAGTACTTC,CASSLVSGSRYEQYF